This T cell receptor beta chain originates from a study of blood T cells in healthy people across ages. Study-wide background: Per two T cells, about one barcoded beta molecule was captured through template switching. General observations from the study: Per million T cells, TCR beta diversity dropped about linearly as age rose. Whereas aged donors had fewer naive CD4+ cells, long-lived donors had more of them and higher diversity.

Of note for this clonotype: Antigen: not known.

V lost 5 bases, J lost 8 bases, and 13 bases lay in between. Per the germline V gene, CDR1 is MDHEN and CDR2 is SYDVKM. This CDR3 has 14 amino acids. For every donor, a draw yielded around 9.4 milliliters of peripheral blood. A J-beta primer mix and a sample-barcoded 5' primer were used in a second PCR of about 7 to 12 cycles. One entry per CDR3 protein results from TCRdb running MiXCR on the 5' RACE reads. The sample carries around 1,500,000 distinct CDR3 sequences, approximately 42% recorded once. The rearrangement joins TRBV28 to TRBJ1-6; D gene uncertain. This clonotype originated in a woman aged 18-35 years in good health. Sequencing was carried out using blood. The DNA for the CDR3 is TGTGCCAGCAGTCCCCGTGGGATGCATTCACCCCTCCACTTT. Its translation: CASSPRGMHSPLHF.